The T cell receptor (beta chain) described here comes from a study of T cell responses to AZD1222 COVID-19 vaccine. Libraries were prepared by immunoSEQ multiplex PCR; TCRdb keeps only in-frame clonotypes and omits some of them. This sample carries about 140,000 clones, with 2% to 2.5% going to the ten biggest clones. Trimming pared 3 bases from V and 2 bases from J, leaving 19 bases between. From germline, CDR1 is LNHDA and CDR2 SQIVND (reference sequence). The CDR3 loop spans 17 amino acids. J is TRBJ1-2 and V is TRBV19; TRBD1 is a possible D gene (5 bases). Sequencing used peripheral blood. The receptor was isolated from an adult in good health. The CDR3 is CASSMPGPRGVNYGYTF. CDR3 in DNA: TGTGCCAGTAGTATGCCGGGACCCCGGGGGGTCAACTATGGCTACACCTTC.